These T cell receptor beta chains were read from a single sample in a study of OX40 agonist ivuxolimab in advanced cancers. Using immunoSEQ multiplex PCR, the repertoire was profiled, and TCRdb retains in-frame clones only, with some absent. The sample contains approximately 90,000 clones, about 87% of which appear only once. The specimen comprised CD4+ or CD8+ T cells sorted from blood, sampled in a trial of the OX40 agonist ivuxolimab. The source of these receptors is an adult with an advanced solid tumor such as melanoma, head and neck, liver or kidney cancer. Each CDR3 is given with its conserved first and last residue. A D gene is named only where the DNA matches it firmly. Expanded clones are given a class, and other clones once, few, many or no size at all.

TRBV7-9	TRBJ2-3	NA	NA	TGTGCCAGCAGCTTACTCAGAGGCACAGATACGCAGTATTTT	CASSLLRGTDTQYF
TRBV29-1	TRBJ1-5	NA	NA	TGCAGCGCCTCGTTGGGTAGCAATCAGCCCCAGCATTTT	CSASLGSNQPQHF
TRBV5-1	TRBJ2-2	TRBD2	NA	TGCGCCAGCAGCCCGGATTCTAGCGGGAGCTCCACCGGGGAGCTGTTTTTT	CASSPDSSGSSTGELFF
TRBV9	TRBJ1-6	NA	NA	TGTGCCAGCAGCGTACGACCTAGCTCCTATAATTCACCCCTCCACTTT	CASSVRPSSYNSPLHF
TRBV27	TRBJ1-3	TRBD1	NA	TGTGCCAGCAGTTCCCGAGACAGGGCAACCGGAAACACCATATATTTT	CASSSRDRATGNTIYF
TRBV6-5	TRBJ1-4	TRBD1	NA	TGTGCCAGCAGTTACGTTCGGACAGGGGGTGAAAAACTGTTTTTT	CASSYVRTGGEKLFF
TRBV6-6	TRBJ2-3	NA	NA	TGTGCCAGCAGTTACGAGTTGGCGGGAGATACGCAGTATTTT	CASSYELAGDTQYF
TRBV6-5	TRBJ1-1	TRBD1	NA	TGTGCCAGCAGGAGGGACAGGGTTTTGACTGAAGCTTTCTTT	CASRRDRVLTEAFF
TRBV2	TRBJ2-6	NA	NA	TGTGCCAGCAAGGAGTCCGGGGCTGGGGCCAACGTCCTGACTTTC	CASKESGAGANVLTF
TRBV7-2	TRBJ2-5	NA	NA	TGTGCCAGCAGCTCGACAGGTGAAAAAGAGACCCAGTACTTC	CASSSTGEKETQYF
TRBV28	TRBJ1-2	NA	once	TGTGCCAGCGGGGAAATACAAATTTATGGCTACACCTTC	CASGEIQIYGYTF
TRBV29-1	TRBJ1-4	NA	NA	TGCAGCGCCCGGGAAGTTGAAAAACTGTTTTTT	CSAREVEKLFF
TRBV7-2	TRBJ1-1	TRBD1	NA	TGTGCCAGCAGCAAAGAACGGGGACAGGCGACTGAAGCTTTCTTT	CASSKERGQATEAFF
TRBV5-1	TRBJ1-2	TRBD1	NA	TGCGCCAGCAGCTACGGACAGGCTGGAGGTGGCTACACCTTC	CASSYGQAGGGYTF
TRBV7-2	TRBJ2-3	NA	few	TGTGCCAGCAGCTTAGGCAGGGGAGAGGATACGCAGTATTTT	CASSLGRGEDTQYF
TRBV5-1	TRBJ2-7	TRBD2	NA	TGCGCCAGCAGCACAGGACTAGCGAGAGGGGCCGAGCAGTACTTC	CASSTGLARGAEQYF
TRBV7-3	TRBJ2-3	NA	NA	TGTGCCAGCAGCTTCCCGGACGGCATCGGGGGTGGTACGCAGTATTTT	CASSFPDGIGGGTQYF
TRBV29-1	TRBJ2-1	NA	once	TGCAGCGTTGAAGGGTCCTCCTACAATGAGCAGTTCTTC	CSVEGSSYNEQFF
TRBV4-1	TRBJ1-2	NA	NA	TGCGCCAGCAGCCAAGATTTCTATGGCTACACCTTC	CASSQDFYGYTF
TRBV13	TRBJ1-1	NA	NA	TGTGCCAGCAGGCCCATAGGGGGGCAGGGGAACACTGAAGCTTTCTTT	CASRPIGGQGNTEAFF
TRBV12-5	TRBJ2-4	TRBD1	NA	TGTGCTAGTGGTTTGACACCGACAGGGGGCGCCGGGAAAAACATTCAGTACTTC	CASGLTPTGGAGKNIQYF
TRBV19	TRBJ2-4	NA	NA	TGTGCCAGTAGTACTAGGGGATTGAACATTCAGTACTTC	CASSTRGLNIQYF